The T cell receptor beta chain under discussion was sequenced for a study of beta chain features in type 1 diabetes. The CDR3 loop spans 15 amino acids. Trimming took off 6 bases at V and 0 bases at J, with 14 bases between the two ends. Germline CDR1 MDHEN, CDR2 SYDVKM. The study, taken as a whole, reports: Healthy donors had naive, central memory and Treg TCRB repertoires that appeared less similar than those seen among patients. Moderate yet significant TCRB CDR3 shortening was seen in Type 1 diabetes patients in all four CD4+ subsets.

Expressed TCRB transcripts were sequenced after all isolated RNA was converted to cDNA. Only in-frame clones appear in the TCRdb table, and some are missing; sequencing was by immunoSEQ multiplex PCR. Of 250,000 to 300,000 clones listed, around 25% are singletons. On this clone itself: The target antigen is unknown.

Sequences were obtained from naive CD4+ T cells from blood. The receptor comes from a woman in her twenties or thirties with type 1 diabetes. The rearrangement joins TRBV28 to TRBJ1-1; D gene unclear. The CDR3 loop reads CASSRPSYMNTEAFF. The CDR3 DNA reads TGTGCCAGCAGCAGGCCCAGCTACATGAACACTGAAGCTTTCTTT.